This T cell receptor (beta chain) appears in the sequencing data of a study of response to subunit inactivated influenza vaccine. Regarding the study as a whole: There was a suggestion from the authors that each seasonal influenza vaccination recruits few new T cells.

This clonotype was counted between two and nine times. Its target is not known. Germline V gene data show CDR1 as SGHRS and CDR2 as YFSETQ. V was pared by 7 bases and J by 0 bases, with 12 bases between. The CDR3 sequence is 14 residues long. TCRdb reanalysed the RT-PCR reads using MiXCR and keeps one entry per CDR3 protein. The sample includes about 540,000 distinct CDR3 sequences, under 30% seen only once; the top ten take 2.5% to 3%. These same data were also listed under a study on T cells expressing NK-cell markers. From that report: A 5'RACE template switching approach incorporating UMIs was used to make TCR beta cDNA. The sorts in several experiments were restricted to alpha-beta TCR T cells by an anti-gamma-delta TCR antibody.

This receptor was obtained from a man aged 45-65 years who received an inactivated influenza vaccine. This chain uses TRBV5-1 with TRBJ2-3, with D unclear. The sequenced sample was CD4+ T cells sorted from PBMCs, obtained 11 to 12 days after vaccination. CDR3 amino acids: CASRTSTSTDTQYF. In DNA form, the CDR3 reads TGCGCCAGCCGAACAAGTACCAGCACAGATACGCAGTATTTT.